This T cell receptor (beta chain) was observed in a study of response to subunit inactivated influenza vaccine. TCRdb called the RT-PCR reads again in MiXCR, with one record for every CDR3 protein. Among about 520,000 distinct CDR3 sequences listed, 6% to 9% were seen once. Germline assignment: CDR1 SGHVS and CDR2 FNYEAQ. The CDR3 consists of 16 residues. V gave up 1 base and J gave up 0 bases, with 7 bases separating them. V usage is TRBV7-6 and J usage is TRBJ2-6; D gene ambiguous. The TCR originated in a man between 50 and 69 years old who received an inactivated influenza vaccine. The material sequenced was PBMCs from blood, taken 23 months after vaccination. The chain's CDR3 is CASSLEDYSGANVLTF. DNA for the CDR3: TGTGCCAGCAGCTTAGAGGATTACTCTGGGGCCAACGTCCTGACTTTC.